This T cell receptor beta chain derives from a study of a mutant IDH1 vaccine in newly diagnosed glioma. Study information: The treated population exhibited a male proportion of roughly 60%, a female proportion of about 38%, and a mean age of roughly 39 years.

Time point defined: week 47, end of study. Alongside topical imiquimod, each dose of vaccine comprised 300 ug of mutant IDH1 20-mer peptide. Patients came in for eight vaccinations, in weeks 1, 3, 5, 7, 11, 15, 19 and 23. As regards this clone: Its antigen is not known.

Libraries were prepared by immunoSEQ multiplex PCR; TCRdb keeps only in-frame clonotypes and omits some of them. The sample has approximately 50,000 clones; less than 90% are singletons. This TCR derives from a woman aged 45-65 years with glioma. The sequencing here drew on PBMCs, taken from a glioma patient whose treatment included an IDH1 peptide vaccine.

CDR3 amino acids: CASSPKPGRNTEAFF. CDR3 in DNA: TGTGCCAGCAGCCCTAAACCGGGGCGGAACACTGAAGCTTTCTTT. V and J are TRBV7-3 and TRBJ1-1, with a possible D match to TRBD1 (5 bases). V was pared by 5 bases and J by 1 base, with 14 bases between. The CDR3 extends over 15 amino acids. The germline gives CDR1 SGHTA, CDR2 FQGTGA.